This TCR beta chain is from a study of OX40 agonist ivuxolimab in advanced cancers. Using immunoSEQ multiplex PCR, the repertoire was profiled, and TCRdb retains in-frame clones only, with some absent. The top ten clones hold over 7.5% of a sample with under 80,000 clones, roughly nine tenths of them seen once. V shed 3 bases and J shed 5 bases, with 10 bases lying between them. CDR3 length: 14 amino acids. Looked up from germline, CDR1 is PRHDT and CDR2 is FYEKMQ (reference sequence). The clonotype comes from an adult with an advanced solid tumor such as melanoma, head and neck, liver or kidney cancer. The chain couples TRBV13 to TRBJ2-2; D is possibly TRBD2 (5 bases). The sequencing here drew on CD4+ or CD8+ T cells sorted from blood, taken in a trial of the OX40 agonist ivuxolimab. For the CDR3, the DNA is TGTGCCAGCAGCTTGGTAGCGTGGACCGGGGAGCTGTTTTTT. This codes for CASSLVAWTGELFF.